This T cell receptor (beta chain) was identified during a study of T cell repertoires in cytomegalovirus infection. For the study at large: Epitope selection comprised recently identified HLA-C-restricted CMV epitopes and well-studied HLA-B-restricted CMV epitopes. Indicated by public TCR beta signatures were CMV infection and matching HLA type.

Trimming shortened V by 1 base and J by 2 bases, and 27 bases separated the two germline ends. The germline gives CDR1 LNHDA, CDR2 SQIVND (reference sequence). The CDR3 length is 21 residues. Remarks on this clonotype: Its target is not known.

Overall study findings and caveats: Summed frequency of public TCR beta families distinguished CMV carriers with the relevant HLA.

A single record per CDR3 protein comes from TCRdb applying MiXCR to the reads. The sample has 900,000 to 950,000 distinct CDR3 sequences, roughly 31% seen once; the top ten hold more than 13%. The clonotype originates from a human donor in good health (CMV status not recorded). Some clones in this sample may be carry-over from other donors' samples. Source: cultured CD8+ T cells from PBMCs, taken from culture after CMV antigen stimulation. The V call is TRBV19, the J call TRBJ2-1; tentatively, D is TRBD1 or TRBD2 (5 bases each). The CDR3 loop reads CASSIVRGGALVRAPYNEQFF. CDR3 nucleotides: TGTGCCAGTAGTATAGTTCGAGGTGGGGCTTTGGTGAGGGCCCCCTACAATGAGCAGTTCTTC.